This T cell receptor beta chain was captured in a study of shared clonotypes between healthy human individuals. Whole-study findings and limits: Shared clonotypes across all four donors exceeded non-shared ones in generation probability.

This clone was counted a single time. Its specificity is unknown. Trimming cost V 4 bases and J 4 bases, with 16 bases left between them. CDR1 and CDR2 from the germline V gene are MDHEN and SYDVKM. This CDR3 region has 15 residues. Per sorted-subset replicate PCR, input was approximately 210 ng DNA, representing around 30,000 T cell genomes. The assay was immunoSEQ multiplex PCR, and TCRdb's table has in-frame clones only and misses some. The sample comprises over 400,000 clones, about 96% of which are singletons, and 0.05% to 0.07% rests with the top ten. The source material was naive CD4+ T cells sorted from blood. The sample's subset: CD45RA+ positively selected. The chain recombines TRBV28 with TRBJ1-2; a possible D gene is TRBD1 (5 bases). This TCR was sampled from a woman aged 30 to 39 in good health. The CDR3: CASSWGTVAVYGYTF. The CDR3 region has the DNA TGTGCCAGCAGTTGGGGCACCGTGGCAGTCTATGGCTACACCTTC.